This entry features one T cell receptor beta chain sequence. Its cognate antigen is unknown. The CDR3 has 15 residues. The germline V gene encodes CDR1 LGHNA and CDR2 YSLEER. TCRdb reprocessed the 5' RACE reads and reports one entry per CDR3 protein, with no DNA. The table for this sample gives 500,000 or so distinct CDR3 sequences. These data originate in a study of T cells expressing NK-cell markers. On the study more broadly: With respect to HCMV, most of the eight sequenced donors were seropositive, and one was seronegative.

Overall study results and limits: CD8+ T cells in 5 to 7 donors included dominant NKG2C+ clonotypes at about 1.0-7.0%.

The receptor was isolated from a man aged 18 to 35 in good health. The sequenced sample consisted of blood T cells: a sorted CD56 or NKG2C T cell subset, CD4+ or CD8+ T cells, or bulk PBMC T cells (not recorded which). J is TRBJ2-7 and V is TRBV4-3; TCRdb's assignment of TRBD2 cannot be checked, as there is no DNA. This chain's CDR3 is CASSQETGRAAEQYF.